These 11 T cell receptor beta chains share one sample of origin, sequenced in a study of T-cell reconstitution after alpha-beta-depleted transplantation in children. Researchers prepared the TCRbeta library using unique molecular identifiers, the study reports. One entry per CDR3 protein results from TCRdb running MiXCR on the PCR reads. This sample has about 400,000 distinct CDR3 sequences, with 15% to 20% found just once. This material consisted of PBMCs, mostly from graft donor cells, taken 360 days after TCRalphabeta/CD19-depleted stem cell transplant. The source of these receptors is a boy younger than two who had a stem cell transplant for Wiskott-Aldrich syndrome, so the T cells may come from the graft donor.

This clonotype was counted only a few times. DNA of the CDR3: TGTGCCAGCAGCAGGAGGGGGCCGTGCTCTGGAAACACCATATATTTT. Encoded protein: CASSRRGPCSGNTIYF. The rearrangement links TRBV21-1 to TRBJ1-3; the table names TRBD1, a call not compared with the DNA. TRBV21-1 is shown as a pseudogene. The CDR3 covers 16 residues.

This clonotype was picked up a small number of times. The J gene is TRBJ2-5, the V gene TRBV9; 7 bases line up with TRBD2. The V and J ends lost 4 bases and 1 base, in that order; junction bases with no gene match: 10. The CDR3 runs 16 residues. Germline V gene sequence: CDR1 SGDLS, CDR2 YYNGEE. CDR3: CASSSGLDLFQETQYF. The CDR3 nucleotides are TGTGCCAGCAGCTCCGGACTAGACCTGTTCCAAGAGACCCAGTACTTC. The full variable domain, with the rest looked up from reference TRBV9 and TRBJ2-5, is DSGVTQTPKHLITATGQRVTLRCSPRSGDLSVYWYQQSLDQGLQFLIQYYNGEERAKGNILERFSAQQFPDLHSELNLSSLELGDSALYFCASSSGLDLFQETQYFGPGTRLLVL.

This chain links TRBV20-1 with TRBJ2-2; TRBD1 is a possible D gene (6 bases). The CDR3 has 13 amino acids. Germline-derived CDR1 and CDR2 are DFQATT and SNEGSKA (reference sequence). Trimming cost V 5 bases and J 4 bases, with 11 bases left between them. CDR3: CSAGDTATGELFF. Here the CDR3 DNA reads TGCAGTGCTGGGGACACCGCCACCGGGGAGCTGTTTTTT.

The chain employs TRBV20-1 and TRBJ2-2; 11 nucleotides match TRBD2. The germline CDR1 and CDR2 sequences are DFQATT and SNEGSKA (reference sequence). The CDR3 is made up of 16 amino acids. J lost 3 bases, V lost 6 bases, and 9 bases had no gene match. The CDR3 region is CSARTSGRRYTGELFF. The CDR3, as DNA: TGCAGTGCGAGGACTAGCGGGCGACGATACACCGGGGAGCTGTTTTTT.

V usage is TRBV12-3 or TRBV12-4 and J usage is TRBJ2-7; D is unclear. There are 12 residues in the CDR3. V was cut by 2 bases and J by 7 bases, with 9 bases left in between. The CDR3: CASSLYAREQYF. In DNA, the CDR3 is TGTGCCAGCAGTTTATACGCTAGGGAGCAGTACTTC.

The chain joins TRBV20-1 to TRBJ2-4, with a weak D call TRBD1 (5 bases). V lost 2 bases to trimming and J lost 0 bases, with 14 bases between them. From germline, CDR1 is DFQATT and CDR2 SNEGSKA (reference sequence). The CDR3 spans 16 residues. The CDR3 spells CSARSRRELAKNIQYF. The CDR3 nucleotides are TGCAGTGCTAGAAGTCGCAGGGAACTAGCCAAAAACATTCAGTACTTC.

The V call is TRBV13, the J call TRBJ2-1; 16 positions match TRBD2. There are 19 residues in the CDR3. From germline, CDR1 is PRHDT and CDR2 FYEKMQ (reference sequence). Unmatched junction bases numbered 5, after V lost 2 bases and J lost 1 base. The CDR3 bases are TGTGCCAGCAGCTTAATGGGACTAGCGGGAGGGCCGTCCTACAATGAGCAGTTCTTC. Protein: CASSLMGLAGGPSYNEQFF.

CDR3 DNA: TGTGCCATCCAACCCCGGGAGCGAGGATCCCCCAACTATGGCTACACCTTC. As protein: CAIQPRERGSPNYGYTF. The chain uses TRBV10-3 and TRBJ1-2; the D is unclear. Trimming stripped 8 bases from V and 2 bases from J, with 24 bases between. Germline loops: CDR1 ENHRY, CDR2 SYGVKD. The CDR3 has 17 amino acids.

V and J are TRBV7-9 and TRBJ2-2, with D perhaps TRBD1 (6 bases). There are 15 residues in the CDR3. Per germline, CDR1 SEHNR and CDR2 FQNEAQ (reference sequence). Trimming took 1 base from V and 5 from J, leaving 11 bases between them. For the CDR3, the DNA is TGTGCCAGCAGCTTAGGCCCCAGGGGTACCGGGGAGCTGTTTTTT. It specifies CASSLGPRGTGELFF.

This clonotype appeared a few times. The rearrangement links TRBV20-1 to TRBJ2-3; either TRBD1 or TRBD2 may fit D (5 bases each). The CDR3 has 12 amino acids. The V end was cut by 1 base, the J end by 7 bases, with 9 bases between. In germline, CDR1 is DFQATT, CDR2 SNEGSKA (reference sequence). CDR3 in amino acids: CSARATGHTQYF. The CDR3 nucleotides are TGCAGTGCTAGAGCTACGGGGCATACGCAGTATTTT.

In DNA, the CDR3 is TGTGCCAGCAGTTACCTAGGGGGGGCCCAAGAGACCCAGTACTTC. Protein: CASSYLGGAQETQYF. This rearrangement joins TRBV28 to TRBJ2-5; tentatively, D is TRBD2 (7 bases). V was trimmed by 4 bases and J by 1 base, leaving 13 bases between them. Germline V gives CDR1 MDHEN, CDR2 SYDVKM. The CDR3 is made up of 15 amino acids.